This T cell receptor (beta chain) was obtained from a study of CD8 T cells in Susac syndrome. CD8+ and CD4+ T cells were negatively isolated; TEMRA cells were FACS-enriched. Trimming took off 3 bases at V and 1 base at J, with 16 bases between the two ends. CDR3 length: 17 amino acids. In germline, CDR1 is SGHAT, CDR2 FQNNGV. Reverse transcription of 0.5 to 1 ug RNA was performed with random hexamers. TCRdb reprocessed the immunoSEQ multiplex PCR reads with MiXCR, giving one entry per CDR3 protein. The table includes fewer than 200,000 distinct CDR3 sequences, approximately 93% detected once. This receptor was identified in a human donor in good health. This rearrangement joins TRBV11-2 to TRBJ2-4; tentatively, D is TRBD1 (5 bases). Sequencing was carried out using CD4+ T cells from PBMCs. The CDR3 region has the DNA TGTGCCAGCAGCTTTACCTCCGGAGCAGGGGCCAAAAACATTCAGTACTTC. Protein product: CASSFTSGAGAKNIQYF.